This T cell receptor (beta chain) originates from a study of blood T cells in healthy people across ages. Study-wide results and limits: The donors' CMV status was not determined, possibly confounding changes in expanded clonotypes.

This clonotype was detected once. The antigen remains unidentified. A second 7 to 11 cycle PCR used barcoded and J-beta primers. TCRdb re-analysed the 5' RACE reads in MiXCR, keeping a single row per CDR3 protein. This sample has hundreds of thousands of distinct CDR3 sequences; approximately 44% occur once, and the top ten carry around 21%. V dropped 1 base and J dropped 7 bases, with 17 bases sitting between them. CDR3 size: 16 residues. Per germline, CDR1 LNHNV and CDR2 YYDKDF (reference sequence). Total RNA, at least 6 micrograms per sample, came from PBMCs. This receptor was identified in a man in his 60s in good health. Sequencing was performed on blood. The V call is TRBV15, the J call TRBJ2-4; D remains ambiguous. CDR3 in amino acids: CATSRGSSLEENIQYF. The CDR3 DNA reads as TGTGCCACCAGCAGAGGCTCGAGCCTAGAGGAGAACATTCAGTACTTC.